Sequencing of this T cell receptor beta chain was carried out in a study of monozygotic twins with inflammatory bowel disease. One entry per CDR3 protein, without DNA, is what TCRdb gives after re-calling the 5' RACE reads. The repertoire shows fewer than 350,000 distinct CDR3 sequences; the top ten hold 2% to 2.5%. There are 15 residues in the CDR3. Sequenced sample: blood. The sequence came from a human donor with ulcerative colitis or Crohn's disease, or a healthy co-twin of an affected twin (not recorded which). The J gene is TRBJ2-2, the V gene TRBV12-3 or TRBV12-4; TCRdb reports TRBD2, a call that lacks DNA to check it against. CDR3 residues: CASVSSAANTGELFF.